A selection of T cell receptor beta chains follows, all from one sample in a study of tumor-infiltrating lymphocytes in primary liver carcinoma. TCRdb processed the multiplex PCR reads anew with MiXCR; each CDR3 protein has one entry. The sample yields about 310,000 distinct CDR3 sequences, 58% seen once. The specimen sequenced was peripheral blood. The origin of the receptors is a woman younger than 45 with primary liver carcinoma and hepatitis B virus infection. Each CDR3 is given with its conserved first and last residue.

>TRBJ2-1|TRBV12-3/TRBV12-4
CASSLASGRAYNEQFF
>TRBJ2-3|TRBV4-3
CTSSQLGGASPTDTQYF
>TRBJ1-5|TRBV4-3
CASSQGFRGNQSQHF
>TRBJ1-1|TRBV11-2
CASSPRSRVSNAEAFF
>TRBJ2-1|TRBV11-3
CASAPILWHGGEQFF
>TRBJ2-5|TRBV13
CASSFSLGSQETQYF
>TRBJ2-7|TRBV12-3/TRBV12-4
CASSLRGEDVQYF
>TRBJ2-5|TRBV6-1
CASSEPGWETQYF
>TRBJ2-1|TRBV4-2
CSSSQGTGGSYNEQFF
>TRBJ1-2|TRBV6-5
CASNVRQGNGGGYTF
>TRBJ2-5|TRBV24-1
CATSDPSQGARETQYF
>TRBJ2-3|TRBV4-2
CASSSVWGLDTQYF
>TRBJ1-1|TRBV7-9
CASSQAGAQKAFF